This is a list of T cell receptor beta chains from one sample in a study of OX40 agonist ivuxolimab in advanced cancers. Sequencing was performed with immunoSEQ multiplex PCR; in TCRdb, only in-frame clones are kept and a portion is missing. The sample carries roughly 15,000 clones, approximately 86% recorded once. This specimen consisted of CD4+ or CD8+ T cells sorted from blood, obtained in a trial of the OX40 agonist ivuxolimab. The receptor set was obtained from an adult with an advanced solid tumor such as melanoma, head and neck, liver or kidney cancer. The CDR3 runs from the conserved cysteine through the conserved F or W. The D gene is left open where the match is weak. Clone size is not always given. Where it is, it says once, few, many or a class for expanded clones.

j_call | d_call | clone_size | v_call | cdr3_aa | cdr3_nt
TRBJ2-1 | TRBD2 | . | TRBV18 | CASSPPTLAGGSEQFF | TGTGCCAGCTCACCGCCCACCCTAGCGGGAGGTAGTGAGCAGTTCTTC
TRBJ1-1 | . | . | TRBV27 | CAIKIGQLEAFF | TGTGCCATCAAGATTGGACAGCTTGAAGCTTTCTTT
TRBJ2-6 | . | . | TRBV27 | CASSYLSGANVLTF | TGTGCCAGCAGCTACCTCTCTGGGGCCAACGTCCTGACTTTC
TRBJ1-5 | . | once | TRBV27 | CASSAGPHQPQHF | TGTGCCAGCAGTGCGGGACCGCACCAGCCCCAGCATTTT
TRBJ1-2 | . | . | TRBV5-6 | CASRQGRRTNYGYTF | TGTGCCAGCAGACAAGGACGTAGGACTAACTATGGCTACACCTTC
TRBJ1-1 | TRBD1 | . | TRBV9 | CASSARTGPMNTEAFF | TGTGCCAGCAGCGCCCGGACAGGGCCGATGAACACTGAGGCTTTCTTT
TRBJ2-3 | . | . | TRBV27 | CASSLSIEGTQYF | TGTGCCAGCAGTTTATCGATCGAGGGTACGCAGTATTTT
TRBJ2-2 | . | . | TRBV11-2 | CASSWNRGGTGELFF | TGTGCCAGCAGCTGGAACAGGGGAGGAACCGGGGAGCTGTTTTTT
TRBJ2-1 | . | . | TRBV11-3 | CASSSYSGHNEQFF | TGTGCCAGCAGCTCGTATAGCGGACACAATGAGCAGTTCTTC
TRBJ2-1 | . | . | TRBV11-2 | CASSLSNEQFF | TGTGCCAGCAGCCTATCAAATGAGCAGTTCTTC
TRBJ2-3 | . | . | TRBV15 | CATSRDYTGEGADTQYF | TGTGCCACCAGCAGAGATTATACGGGGGAAGGCGCAGATACGCAGTATTTT
TRBJ1-3 | . | . | TRBV6-1 | CASSEAFTGNTIYF | TGTGCCAGCAGTGAAGCCTTTACTGGAAACACCATATATTTT
TRBJ1-5 | . | . | TRBV30 | CAWSVGQGRNQPQHF | TGTGCCTGGAGTGTCGGGCAGGGTCGTAATCAGCCCCAGCATTTT
TRBJ2-1 | TRBD1 | . | TRBV7-2 | CASSLVSGQGLSSYNEQFF | TGTGCCAGCAGCTTAGTTTCGGGACAGGGTTTGAGCTCCTACAATGAGCAGTTCTTC
TRBJ2-4 | TRBD2 | . | TRBV6-1 | CASSATSGAKNIQYF | TGTGCCAGCAGTGCAACTAGCGGTGCCAAAAACATTCAGTACTTC
TRBJ1-5 | . | . | TRBV18 | CASSPQRHSNQPQHF | TGTGCCAGCTCACCACAACGACATAGCAATCAGCCCCAGCATTTT
TRBJ1-1 | . | . | TRBV12-5 | CASADKAGASLNTEAFF | TGTGCTAGTGCCGACAAGGCCGGGGCCAGCTTGAACACTGAAGCTTTCTTT
TRBJ2-1 | . | . | TRBV27 | CASSPGRRNEQFF | TGTGCCAGCAGCCCGGGTAGGAGGAATGAGCAGTTCTTC
TRBJ2-1 | TRBD2 | few | TRBV6-1 | CASSEGLAEYNEQFF | TGTGCCAGCAGTGAGGGACTAGCGGAATACAATGAGCAGTTCTTC
TRBJ2-7 | . | once | TRBV2 | CASGDSGYEQYF | TGTGCCAGCGGAGACAGCGGCTACGAGCAGTACTTC
TRBJ1-1 | TRBD1 | . | TRBV6-6 | CASRKLQGRTEAFF | TGTGCCAGCAGGAAATTACAGGGGCGCACTGAAGCTTTCTTT
TRBJ2-5 | . | few | TRBV11-2 | CASSPGISQETQYF | TGTGCCAGCAGCCCCGGGATTTCACAAGAGACCCAGTACTTC
TRBJ2-7 | TRBD1 | . | TRBV18 | CASSPPGTGRYEQYF | TGTGCCAGCTCACCACCCGGGACAGGGAGGTACGAGCAGTACTTC
TRBJ2-5 | . | . | TRBV28 | CASRPSTEETQYF | TGTGCCAGCCGTCCTAGCACGGAAGAGACCCAGTACTTC
TRBJ1-6 | TRBD1 | few | TRBV28 | CASSPQTGSYNSPLHF | TGTGCCAGCAGTCCGCAGACAGGGTCCTATAATTCACCCCTCCACTTT
TRBJ2-7 | TRBD1 | . | TRBV6-5 | CASSQTGSEQYF | TGTGCCAGCAGTCAGACAGGGAGCGAGCAGTACTTC
TRBJ2-1 | . | . | TRBV27 | CASSSEVGEQFF | TGTGCCAGCAGCTCCGAAGTTGGTGAGCAGTTCTTC
TRBJ2-5 | TRBD2 | . | TRBV9 | CASSGVAGADQETQYF | TGTGCCAGCAGCGGAGTAGCGGGAGCCGACCAAGAGACCCAGTACTTC
TRBJ1-1 | . | . | TRBV19 | CASSIGTLGLNTEAFF | TGTGCCAGTAGTATTGGGACCTTGGGCTTGAACACTGAAGCTTTCTTT
TRBJ2-7 | . | once | TRBV4-2 | CASSQAGTPVEQYF | TGTGCCAGCAGCCAAGCGGGCACCCCGGTCGAGCAGTACTTC
TRBJ2-5 | . | . | TRBV14 | CASSQDRAIGTQYF | TGTGCCAGCAGCCAAGATAGGGCTATAGGGACCCAGTACTTC
TRBJ2-7 | TRBD1 | . | TRBV29-1 | CSVPNPGQGVYEQYF | TGCAGCGTGCCTAATCCGGGACAGGGTGTCTACGAGCAGTACTTC
TRBJ2-7 | TRBD1 | . | TRBV9 | CASSVARTGEQYF | TGTGCCAGCAGCGTAGCTAGGACAGGCGAGCAGTACTTC
TRBJ1-5 | . | . | TRBV10-1 | CASSQGGNQPQHF | TGCGCCAGCAGTCAGGGTGGCAATCAGCCCCAGCATTTT
TRBJ2-3 | . | . | TRBV11-2 | CASSLGTQEDTQYF | TGTGCCAGCAGCCTCGGGACCCAGGAAGATACGCAGTATTTT
TRBJ2-7 | . | . | TRBV20-1 | CSAERGEQYF | TGCAGTGCCGAGAGGGGGGAGCAGTACTTC
TRBJ2-1 | TRBD1 | . | TRBV5-8 | CASSFAGTGLSYNEQFF | TGTGCCAGCAGCTTCGCCGGGACAGGGCTCTCCTACAATGAGCAGTTCTTC
TRBJ1-1 | TRBD1 | . | TRBV27 | CASSLRGSTEAFF | TGTGCCAGCAGCCTCAGGGGGAGCACTGAAGCTTTCTTT
TRBJ2-2 | TRBD1 | . | TRBV5-1 | CASSAGGTNTGELFF | TGCGCCAGCAGCGCAGGGGGCACGAACACCGGGGAGCTGTTTTTT
TRBJ2-3 | . | . | TRBV7-3 | CASSFGVKGGTDTQYF | TGTGCCAGCAGCTTTGGGGTAAAGGGTGGCACAGATACGCAGTATTTT
TRBJ2-7 | . | . | TRBV11-2 | CASSLESGSPYEQYF | TGTGCCAGCAGCTTAGAGTCCGGGAGCCCCTACGAGCAGTACTTC
TRBJ1-4 | TRBD1 | . | TRBV5-8 | CASSLGQGTTNEKLFF | TGTGCCAGCAGCTTGGGACAGGGAACAACTAATGAAAAACTGTTTTTT
TRBJ2-5 | . | . | TRBV6-5 | CASSYRLDSLETQYF | TGTGCCAGCAGTTACAGACTAGACTCCCTTGAGACCCAGTACTTC
TRBJ2-3 | . | . | TRBV28 | CASRTRDTQYF | TGTGCCAGCAGAACTCGAGATACGCAGTATTTT
TRBJ2-7 | . | . | TRBV5-1 | CASSDDTYGEQYF | TGCGCCAGCAGCGACGACACCTACGGCGAGCAGTACTTC
TRBJ2-5 | TRBD2 | . | TRBV6-1 | CASSVQREGQETQYF | TGTGCCAGCAGTGTCCAGCGGGAGGGCCAGGAGACCCAGTACTTC
TRBJ1-2 | . | . | TRBV7-2 | CAIRRASLGGAFYGYTF | TGTGCCATCCGACGCGCGTCGTTAGGGGGGGCCTTTTATGGCTACACCTTC
TRBJ1-6 | . | . | TRBV19 | CASSTSNSPLHF | TGTGCCAGTAGTACGAGTAATTCACCCCTCCACTTT
TRBJ1-6 | . | once | TRBV27 | CASSLFSQGGSPLHF | TGTGCCAGCAGTTTATTCAGCCAGGGTGGTTCACCCCTCCACTTT
TRBJ2-2 | . | few | TRBV6-5 | CATEGAGAGELFF | TGTGCCACGGAGGGGGCCGGAGCCGGGGAGCTGTTTTTT
TRBJ2-7 | . | . | TRBV9 | CASSDPGSGPYEQYF | TGTGCCAGCAGCGACCCGGGGAGCGGCCCCTACGAGCAGTACTTC
TRBJ2-3 | TRBD2 | few | TRBV10-3 | CAIRPGPSGRTSTDTQYF | TGTGCCATCAGGCCCGGGCCTAGCGGGCGAACCTCCACAGATACGCAGTATTTT
TRBJ2-7 | . | . | TRBV30 | CAWSVGSRTEQYF | TGTGCCTGGAGTGTAGGTTCCCGGACCGAGCAGTACTTC
TRBJ2-1 | TRBD1 | . | TRBV6-5 | CASSYGGQGYYNEQFF | TGTGCCAGCAGTTACGGGGGACAGGGGTACTACAATGAGCAGTTCTTC
TRBJ1-4 | . | . | TRBV2 | CASSDGGSGGEKLFF | TGTGCCAGCAGTGATGGGGGAAGCGGAGGTGAAAAACTGTTTTTT
TRBJ2-7 | . | . | TRBV28 | CASSIGSNEQYF | TGTGCCAGCAGCATTGGTAGCAACGAGCAGTACTTC